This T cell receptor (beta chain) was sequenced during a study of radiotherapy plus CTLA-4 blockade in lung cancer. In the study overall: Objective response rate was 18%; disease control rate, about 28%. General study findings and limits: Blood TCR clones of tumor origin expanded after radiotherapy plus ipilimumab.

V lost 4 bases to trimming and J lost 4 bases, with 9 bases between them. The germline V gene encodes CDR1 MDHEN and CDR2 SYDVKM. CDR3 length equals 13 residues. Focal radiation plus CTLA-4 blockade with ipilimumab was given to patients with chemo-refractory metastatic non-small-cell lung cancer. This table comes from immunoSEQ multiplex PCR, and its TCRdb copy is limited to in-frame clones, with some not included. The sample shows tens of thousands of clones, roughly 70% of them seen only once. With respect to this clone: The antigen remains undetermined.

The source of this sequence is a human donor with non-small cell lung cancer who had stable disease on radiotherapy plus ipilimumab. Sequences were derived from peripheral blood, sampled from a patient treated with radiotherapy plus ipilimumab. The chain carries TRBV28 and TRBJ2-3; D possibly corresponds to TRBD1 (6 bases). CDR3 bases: TGTGCCAGCAGTTCTGGACAGTCAGATACGCAGTATTTT. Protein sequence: CASSSGQSDTQYF.